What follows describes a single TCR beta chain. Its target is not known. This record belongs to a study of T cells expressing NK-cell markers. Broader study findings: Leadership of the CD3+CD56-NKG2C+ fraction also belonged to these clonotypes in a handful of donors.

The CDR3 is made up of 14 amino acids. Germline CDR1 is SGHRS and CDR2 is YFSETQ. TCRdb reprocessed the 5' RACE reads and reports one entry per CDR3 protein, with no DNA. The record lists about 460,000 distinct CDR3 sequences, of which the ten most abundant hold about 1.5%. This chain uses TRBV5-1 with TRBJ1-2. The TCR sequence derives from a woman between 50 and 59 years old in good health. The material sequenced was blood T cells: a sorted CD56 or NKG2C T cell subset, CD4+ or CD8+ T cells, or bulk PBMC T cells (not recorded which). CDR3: CASSLAGDGYGYTF.